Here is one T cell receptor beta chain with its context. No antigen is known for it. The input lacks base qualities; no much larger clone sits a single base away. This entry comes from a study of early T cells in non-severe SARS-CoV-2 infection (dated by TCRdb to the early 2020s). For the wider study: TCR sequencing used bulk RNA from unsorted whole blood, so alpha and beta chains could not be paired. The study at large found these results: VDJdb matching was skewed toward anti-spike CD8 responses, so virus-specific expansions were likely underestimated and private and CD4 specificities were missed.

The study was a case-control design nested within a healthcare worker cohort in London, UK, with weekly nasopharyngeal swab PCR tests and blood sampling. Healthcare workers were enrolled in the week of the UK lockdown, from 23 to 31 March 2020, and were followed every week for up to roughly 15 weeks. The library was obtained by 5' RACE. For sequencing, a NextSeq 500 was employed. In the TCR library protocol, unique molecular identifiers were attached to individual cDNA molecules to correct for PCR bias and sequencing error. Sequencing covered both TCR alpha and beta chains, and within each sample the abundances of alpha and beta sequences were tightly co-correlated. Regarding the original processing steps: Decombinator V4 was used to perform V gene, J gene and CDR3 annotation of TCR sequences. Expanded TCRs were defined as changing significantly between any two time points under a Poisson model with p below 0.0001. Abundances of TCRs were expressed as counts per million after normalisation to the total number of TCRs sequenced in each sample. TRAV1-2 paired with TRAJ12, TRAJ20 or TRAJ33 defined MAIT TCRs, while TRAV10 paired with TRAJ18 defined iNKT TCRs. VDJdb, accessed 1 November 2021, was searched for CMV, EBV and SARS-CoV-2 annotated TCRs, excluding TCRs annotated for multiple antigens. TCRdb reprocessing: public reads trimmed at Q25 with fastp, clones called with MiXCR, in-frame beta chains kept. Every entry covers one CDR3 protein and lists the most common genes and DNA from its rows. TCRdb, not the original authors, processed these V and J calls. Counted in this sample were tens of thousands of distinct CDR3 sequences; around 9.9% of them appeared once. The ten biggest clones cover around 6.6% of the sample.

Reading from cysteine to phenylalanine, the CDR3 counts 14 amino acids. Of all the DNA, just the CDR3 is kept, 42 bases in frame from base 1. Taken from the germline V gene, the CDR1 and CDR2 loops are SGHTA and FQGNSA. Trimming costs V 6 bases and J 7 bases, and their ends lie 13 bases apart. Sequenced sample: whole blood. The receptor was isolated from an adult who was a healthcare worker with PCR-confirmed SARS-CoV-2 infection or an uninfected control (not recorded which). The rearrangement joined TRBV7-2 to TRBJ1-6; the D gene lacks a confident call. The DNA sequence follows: TGTGCCAGCAGTTTCGCAAACCCGAATTCACCCCTCCACTTT. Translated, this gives CASSFANPNSPLHF.